The rows below give T cell receptor beta chains drawn from one sample of a study of regulatory T cells in long-lasting Graves disease. TCRdb reprocessed the multiplex PCR reads via MiXCR and lists one record per CDR3 protein. The table lists roughly 560,000 distinct CDR3 sequences, 15% to 20% of them singletons. These data were also filed under a second study, of T cells in Graves' hyperthyroidism and ophthalmopathy.

The sample in question was peripheral blood mononuclear cells (PBMCs), obtained at new diagnosis, from a patient treated with antithyroid drugs. Receptors originate from a woman aged 40 to 65 with Graves disease. The CDR3 runs from the conserved cysteine through the conserved F or W. The D gene is left open where the match is weak. Clone size, where shown, is once, few, many, or a class for clones that have expanded.

>TRBD2|TRBJ2-7|-|TRBV12-3/TRBV12-4
TGTGCCAGCAGTTCGGTGGAGTACGGGGGGGTTTTCGAGCAGTACTTC
CASSSVEYGGVFEQYF
>-|TRBJ2-5|-|TRBV6-1
TGTGCCAGCAGCCAGCTCGGACAGCGTCAAGAGACCCAGTACTTC
CASSQLGQRQETQYF
>-|TRBJ2-3|many|TRBV5-6
TGTGCCAGCTTCCGTTGGCGCACAGATACGCAGTATTTT
CASFRWRTDTQYF
>TRBD1|TRBJ1-6|-|TRBV20-1
TGCAGTGCTAGAGAAGAGAGGGGGCACTATAATTCACCCCTCCACTTT
CSAREERGHYNSPLHF
>TRBD2|TRBJ2-2|-|TRBV4-2
TGTGCCAGCAGCCGACGTATAGCGGGGGGGGACTTCGCGAACACCGGGGAGCTGTTTTTT
CASSRRIAGGDFANTGELFF
>-|TRBJ1-1|many|TRBV6-1
TGTGCCTCCTCGAACCTCATGAACACTGAAGCTTTCTTT
CASSNLMNTEAFF
>-|TRBJ2-7|few|TRBV5-5
TGTGCCAGCAGCTTGGTACCTTCGCGGGGGCAAAGCTACGAGCAGTACTTC
CASSLVPSRGQSYEQYF
>TRBD1|TRBJ2-1|many|TRBV9
TGTGCCAGCAGCGTAGTTCGTGGGACAGACTACAATGAGCAGTTCTTC
CASSVVRGTDYNEQFF
>TRBD1|TRBJ1-1|many|TRBV29-1
TGCAGCGTTGACGGGACAGGGGTGGGCACTGAAGCTTTCTTT
CSVDGTGVGTEAFF
>-|TRBJ2-7|few|TRBV7-2
TGTGCCAGCAAAAATGGCCACTCCTACGAGCAGTACTTC
CASKNGHSYEQYF
>TRBD2|TRBJ2-1|few|TRBV19
TGTGCCAGTAGTATAGGAGGCGGGGGGGTCCATGAGCAGTTCTTC
CASSIGGGGVHEQFF
>-|TRBJ2-3|many|TRBV6-2/TRBV6-3
TGTGCCAGCAGTTACTCGGGGGGCGTTAGCACAGATACGCAGTATTTT
CASSYSGGVSTDTQYF
>TRBD1|TRBJ1-1|-|TRBV27
TGTGCCAGCAGTTTCACAGGGGGCGGAGGAACTGAAGCTTTCTTT
CASSFTGGGGTEAFF
>TRBD1|TRBJ2-1|once|TRBV2
TGTGCCAGCATCCTAGGCCAGGGGGCCTACAATGAGCAGTTCTTC
CASILGQGAYNEQFF
>TRBD2|TRBJ2-1|many|TRBV5-1
TGCGCCAGCATTCTGGGGGAGGGAGCCAATGAGCAGTTCTTC
CASILGEGANEQFF
>TRBD2|TRBJ2-6|-|TRBV3-1
TGTGCCAGCAGCCAAGAAGTCGGGGGGGCCGGGGCCAACGTCCTGACTTTC
CASSQEVGGAGANVLTF
>-|TRBJ2-7|many|TRBV12-3/TRBV12-4
TGTGCCAGCAGTTTTTGGAGGGGCTACGAGCAGTACTTC
CASSFWRGYEQYF
>-|TRBJ1-2|many|TRBV2
TGTGCCAGCAGTGAACGCAGGAAATCCATCTATGGCTACACCTTC
CASSERRKSIYGYTF
>TRBD1|TRBJ2-7|medium-sized|TRBV2
TGTGCCAGCAACTATCCCAGGGACAGGGGGCGGGCCGAGCAGTACTTC
CASNYPRDRGRAEQYF
>TRBD2|TRBJ2-2|many|TRBV3-1
TGTGCCAGCAGCCAAGGGGGACTAGCAGTGAACACCGGGGAGCTGTTTTTT
CASSQGGLAVNTGELFF
>TRBD2|TRBJ2-3|many|TRBV5-1
TGCGCCAGCAGCTTGTTTTCAGGACTAGCGGCAAGCACAGATACGCAGTATTTT
CASSLFSGLAASTDTQYF
>-|TRBJ2-1|few|TRBV7-9
TGTGCCAGCAGCTACAGGGTTTCCTACAATGAGCAGTTCTTC
CASSYRVSYNEQFF
>TRBD2|TRBJ2-5|many|TRBV29-1
TGCAGCGTTGGGGCTAGCGGGGGAAGGGGGACCCAGTACTTC
CSVGASGGRGTQYF
>-|TRBJ2-7|many|TRBV5-1
TGCGCCAGCAGCCCCCTGATCGCCTACGAGCAGTACTTC
CASSPLIAYEQYF
>-|TRBJ1-2|few|TRBV6-1
TGTGCCAGCCGGTTGGGTGAGGATGGCTACACCTTC
CASRLGEDGYTF
>-|TRBJ1-1|once|TRBV5-1
TGCGCCAGCAGCTTGGCCGGGAGGGGAGGAGGGATCACTGAAGCTTTCTTT
CASSLAGRGGGITEAFF
>-|TRBJ2-1|many|TRBV4-1
TGCGCCAGCAGCGAACCGGGACTGATTAATGAGCAGTTCTTC
CASSEPGLINEQFF
>-|TRBJ1-1|few|TRBV7-2
TGTGCCAGCAGCTTATCAAACGGTGAAGCTTTCTTT
CASSLSNGEAFF
>-|TRBJ2-7|-|TRBV19
TGTGCCAGTAGTCTGGCTAGCTTCCACGAGCAGTACTTC
CASSLASFHEQYF
>TRBD1|TRBJ1-4|few|TRBV18
TGTGCCAGCTCACCACCAGGGGGCGCTTCTGAAAAACTGTTTTTT
CASSPPGGASEKLFF
>-|TRBJ2-1|few|TRBV28
TGTGCCAGCAGTACTTCCTCGAGGAGCTACGGCTACAATGAGCAGTTCTTC
CASSTSSRSYGYNEQFF
>-|TRBJ2-5|many|TRBV30
TGTGCCTGGAGTATCAACCCTCCCCAAGAGACCCAGTACTTC
CAWSINPPQETQYF
>TRBD1|TRBJ1-2|many|TRBV7-9
TGTGCCAGCAGCGGGGACAGCGATGGCTACACCTTC
CASSGDSDGYTF
>-|TRBJ2-7|-|TRBV20-1
TGCAGTGCTCGGTCAGGGAGCGGCGAGCAGTACTTC
CSARSGSGEQYF
>-|TRBJ2-7|many|TRBV2
TGTGCCAGCAGTGATGGAGTGGGGGGAAGGTCCATCTCCGAGCAGTACTTC
CASSDGVGGRSISEQYF
>-|TRBJ1-2|few|TRBV19
TGTGCCAGTAGTTCACGACAACTATCCCCCTATGGCTACACCTTC
CASSSRQLSPYGYTF
>-|TRBJ1-2|many|TRBV2
TGTGCCAGCAGTGGCTACCAGGTGGGGACCTTC
CASSGYQVGTF
>TRBD1|TRBJ1-2|few|TRBV19
TGTGCCAGTAGTAGGACAGGGCAAACCTCCTTCCTCTATGGCTACACCTTC
CASSRTGQTSFLYGYTF
>-|TRBJ1-5|few|TRBV28
TGTGCCAGCATGGGGGGGGGTTTCAGCCAGCCCCAGCATTTT
CASMGGGFSQPQHF
>TRBD1|TRBJ1-5|many|TRBV2
TGTGCCAGCATGACAGGGGAAAATCAGCCCCAGCATTTT
CASMTGENQPQHF
>TRBD1|TRBJ2-7|many|TRBV28
TGTGCCAGCAGAAGGGACAGACCCTACGAGCAGTACTTC
CASRRDRPYEQYF
>-|TRBJ1-4|many|TRBV20-1
TGCAGTGCTCCCGGGTATAATGAAAAACTGTTTTTT
CSAPGYNEKLFF
>-|TRBJ2-7|-|TRBV7-8
TGTGCCAGCAGCTTGGACAGCCTGAGCTCCTACGAGCAGTACTTC
CASSLDSLSSYEQYF
>TRBD2|TRBJ2-7|few|TRBV20-1
TGCAGTGCTAGAAGGACTAGCGGGGGGGCCTACGAGCAGTACTTC
CSARRTSGGAYEQYF
>TRBD2|TRBJ2-3|-|TRBV7-3
TGTGCCAGCAGCTTAAGAGGACTAGCGGGGGGAACAGATACGCAGTATTTT
CASSLRGLAGGTDTQYF